The rows below give T cell receptor beta chains drawn from one sample of a study of CD8+CD57+ T cells in acquired aplastic anemia. MiXCR was run by TCRdb on the reads, yielding one entry per CDR3 protein. Found here are approximately 300,000 distinct CDR3 sequences, approximately 58% of them singletons; the top ten hold around 1.3%. The specimen sequenced was sorted CD4+, CD8+, or CD8+CD57+ T cells (not recorded which) from PBMCs. These receptors were obtained from a human donor with aplastic anemia. Each CDR3 is given with its conserved first and last residue. A D gene is named only where the DNA matches it firmly. Clone size, where shown, is once, few, many, or a class for clones that have expanded.

v_gene	d_gene	j_gene	abundance	CDR3aa	CDR3nt
TRBV11-3	NA	TRBJ1-6	NA	CASSLEDSNSPLHF	TGTGCCAGCAGCTTAGAGGACAGTAATTCACCCCTCCACTTT
TRBV6-1	NA	TRBJ1-5	many	CASSERGPSNQPQHF	TGTGCCAGCAGTGAGCGGGGCCCCTCCAATCAGCCCCAGCATTTT
TRBV6-5	NA	TRBJ2-7	NA	CASSEAGRLYEQYF	TGTGCCAGCAGTGAAGCAGGCAGGCTCTACGAGCAGTACTTC
TRBV5-6	NA	TRBJ1-1	NA	CASSFSGAEAFF	TGTGCCAGCAGCTTCTCCGGGGCTGAAGCTTTCTTT
TRBV24-1	TRBD1	TRBJ2-1	NA	CATSATGAFNEQFF	TGTGCCACCAGTGCGACAGGGGCGTTTAATGAGCAGTTCTTC
TRBV29-1	NA	TRBJ2-7	many	CSVGQGGNYEQYF	TGCAGCGTTGGTCAGGGGGGGAACTACGAGCAGTACTTC
TRBV7-6	TRBD2	TRBJ2-1	NA	CASSVGLAGGGQFF	TGTGCCAGCAGCGTGGGACTAGCGGGGGGAGGGCAGTTCTTC
TRBV24-1	NA	TRBJ1-1	NA	CATTFDGRGEDTEAFF	TGTGCCACCACATTCGATGGTAGAGGGGAGGACACTGAAGCTTTCTTT
TRBV7-9	NA	TRBJ1-2	NA	CASSLDRDSNYGYTF	TGTGCCAGCAGCTTAGACAGGGACTCTAACTATGGCTACACCTTC
TRBV20-1	TRBD2	TRBJ2-3	NA	CSARAGGRADTQYF	TGCAGTGCTAGGGCGGGGGGGCGGGCAGATACGCAGTATTTT
TRBV5-1	NA	TRBJ2-1	NA	CASSSASSYNEQFF	TGCGCCAGCAGTAGCGCCAGCTCCTACAATGAGCAGTTCTTC
TRBV10-3	TRBD2	TRBJ2-1	few	CASALAGGNEQFF	TGTGCCTCAGCCCTAGCGGGAGGCAATGAGCAGTTCTTC
TRBV19	NA	TRBJ2-1	many	CASTSRGRYNEQFF	TGTGCCAGTACCTCCCGGGGACGCTACAATGAGCAGTTCTTC
TRBV7-9	NA	TRBJ2-5	many	CASSLRGGGLQETQYF	TGTGCCAGCAGCTTACGCGGCGGGGGCCTCCAAGAGACCCAGTACTTC
TRBV5-1	NA	TRBJ2-4	once	CASSSPTVNIQYF	TGCGCCAGCTCAAGCCCTACGGTGAACATTCAGTACTTC
TRBV12-3/TRBV12-4	NA	TRBJ1-2	NA	CASSFEHPNYGYTF	TGTGCCAGCAGTTTCGAGCATCCTAACTATGGCTACACCTTC
TRBV2	TRBD1	TRBJ1-1	few	CASSRDRGHGAFF	TGTGCCAGCAGTCGTGACAGGGGGCATGGAGCTTTCTTT
TRBV9	NA	TRBJ1-5	many	CASSVGAYSNQPQHF	TGTGCCAGCAGCGTTGGAGCGTATAGCAATCAGCCCCAGCATTTT
TRBV19	NA	TRBJ2-7	NA	CASSTGLGYEQYF	TGTGCCAGTAGTACTGGTCTCGGCTACGAGCAGTACTTC
TRBV7-9	NA	TRBJ1-1	NA	CASRLASSEAFF	TGTGCCAGCAGGCTTGCAAGCAGTGAAGCTTTCTTT
TRBV15	TRBD2	TRBJ2-5	NA	CATGSGTSGRETQYF	TGTGCCACCGGCAGCGGGACTAGCGGGAGGGAAACCCAGTACTTC
TRBV10-3	NA	TRBJ1-6	once	CAISERPGENSPLHF	TGTGCCATCAGTGAAAGGCCCGGGGAGAATTCACCCCTCCACTTT
TRBV20-1	NA	TRBJ2-7	NA	CSAEGAGWSYEQYF	TGCAGTGCCGAGGGAGCGGGCTGGTCCTACGAGCAGTACTTC
TRBV19	NA	TRBJ2-7	many	CASSIDKAERSSYEQYF	TGTGCCAGTAGTATAGATAAGGCGGAGCGCAGCTCCTACGAGCAGTACTTC
TRBV20-1	NA	TRBJ1-3	once	CSARDPRAGNTIYF	TGCAGTGCTAGAGATCCGAGGGCTGGAAACACCATATATTTT
TRBV7-3	NA	TRBJ2-7	NA	CASSLGVAGEQYF	TGTGCCAGCAGCTTAGGGGTAGCAGGGGAGCAGTACTTC
TRBV5-1	NA	TRBJ2-1	many	CASSFTGADSTQFF	TGCGCCAGCAGCTTTACGGGGGCGGACTCAACCCAGTTCTTC
TRBV7-6	NA	TRBJ2-7	few	CASSSNRVDEQYF	TGTGCCAGCAGCTCAAACAGGGTAGACGAGCAGTACTTC
TRBV30	TRBD2	TRBJ2-5	many	CAWSVGLRETQYF	TGTGCCTGGAGTGTGGGACTAAGAGAGACCCAGTACTTC
TRBV20-1	TRBD2	TRBJ2-3	NA	CSASPSGRASHTQYF	TGCAGTGCCAGTCCTAGCGGGAGGGCCTCACATACGCAGTATTTT
TRBV29-1	NA	TRBJ2-5	NA	CSAERGYQETQYF	TGCAGCGCCGAAAGGGGTTACCAAGAGACCCAGTACTTC
TRBV7-6	NA	TRBJ2-4	NA	CASSSGIWDIQYF	TGTGCCAGCAGCTCGGGCATCTGGGACATTCAGTACTTC
TRBV7-6	TRBD1	TRBJ2-2	few	CASSRGQGTGELFF	TGTGCCAGCAGCCGGGGACAGGGTACCGGGGAGCTGTTTTTT
TRBV6-5	NA	TRBJ2-5	many	CASSYPYTGQETQYF	TGTGCCAGCAGTTACCCCTACACGGGACAAGAGACCCAGTACTTC
TRBV2	NA	TRBJ2-5	once	CASTWGLSTDTQYF	TGTGCCAGCACCTGGGGGCTCAGCACAGATACGCAGTACTTC
TRBV6-2/TRBV6-3	NA	TRBJ2-3	few	CASGGGETDTQYF	TGTGCCAGCGGCGGGGGCGAAACAGATACGCAGTATTTT
TRBV5-1	NA	TRBJ2-3	many	CASSLGIGGTDTQYF	TGCGCCAGCAGCTTAGGTATAGGCGGCACAGATACGCAGTATTTT
TRBV20-1	NA	TRBJ1-1	NA	CSAPTNRAAFF	TGCAGTGCACCAACTAACCGGGCCGCTTTCTTT
TRBV7-9	TRBD1	TRBJ2-7	NA	CASSSPGQGPSYEQYF	TGTGCCAGCAGTTCGCCGGGACAGGGGCCCTCCTACGAGCAGTACTTC
TRBV25-1	NA	TRBJ2-1	NA	CASSPPGRSDNEQFF	TGTGCCAGCAGTCCCCCGGGACGGAGTGACAATGAGCAGTTCTTC
TRBV15	NA	TRBJ1-2	many	CATSRDFGYGYTF	TGTGCCACCAGCAGAGATTTCGGTTATGGCTACACCTTC
TRBV10-1	NA	TRBJ1-2	NA	CASSEGLNYGYTF	TGCGCCAGCAGTGAAGGATTGAACTATGGCTACACCTTC
TRBV24-1	NA	TRBJ2-1	NA	CATSDFRGPTYNEQFF	TGTGCCACCAGTGATTTTCGGGGGCCCACCTACAATGAGCAGTTCTTC
TRBV9	NA	TRBJ2-2	NA	CASSVEVGSGELFF	TGTGCCAGCAGCGTAGAAGTCGGGAGCGGGGAGCTGTTTTTT
TRBV19	TRBD1	TRBJ2-1	NA	CASSFPGQGYNEQFF	TGTGCCAGTAGTTTCCCGGGACAGGGCTACAATGAGCAGTTCTTC
TRBV5-8	NA	TRBJ2-5	many	CASSLVGGLGETQYF	TGTGCCAGCAGCTTGGTGGGGGGACTGGGAGAGACCCAGTACTTC
TRBV7-8	NA	TRBJ1-1	NA	CASSSSRPGAFF	TGTGCCAGCAGCTCTAGCCGCCCCGGGGCTTTCTTT
TRBV7-9	NA	TRBJ1-2	NA	CASSSFGQSHGYTF	TGTGCCAGCAGCTCCTTCGGACAGTCCCATGGCTACACCTTC
TRBV4-1	TRBD1	TRBJ2-1	NA	CASSQRQGAPNEQFF	TGCGCCAGCAGCCAACGACAGGGGGCGCCCAATGAGCAGTTCTTC